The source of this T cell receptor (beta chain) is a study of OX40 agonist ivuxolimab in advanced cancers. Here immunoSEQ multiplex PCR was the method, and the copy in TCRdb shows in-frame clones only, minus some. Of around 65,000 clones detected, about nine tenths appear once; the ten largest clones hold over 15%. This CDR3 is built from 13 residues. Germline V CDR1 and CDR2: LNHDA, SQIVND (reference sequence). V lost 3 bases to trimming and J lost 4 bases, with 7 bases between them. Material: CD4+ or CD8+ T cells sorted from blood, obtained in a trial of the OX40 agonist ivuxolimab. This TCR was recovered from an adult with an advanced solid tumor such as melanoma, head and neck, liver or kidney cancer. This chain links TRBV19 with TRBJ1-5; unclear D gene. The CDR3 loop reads CASSISGNQPQHF. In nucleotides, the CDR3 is TGTGCCAGTAGTATCTCCGGAAATCAGCCCCAGCATTTT. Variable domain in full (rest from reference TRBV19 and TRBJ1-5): DGGITQSPKYLFRKEGQNVTLSCEQNLNHDAMYWYRQDPGQGLRLIYYSQIVNDFQKGDIAEGYSVSREKKESFPLTVTSAQKNPTAFYLCASSISGNQPQHFGDGTRLSIL.